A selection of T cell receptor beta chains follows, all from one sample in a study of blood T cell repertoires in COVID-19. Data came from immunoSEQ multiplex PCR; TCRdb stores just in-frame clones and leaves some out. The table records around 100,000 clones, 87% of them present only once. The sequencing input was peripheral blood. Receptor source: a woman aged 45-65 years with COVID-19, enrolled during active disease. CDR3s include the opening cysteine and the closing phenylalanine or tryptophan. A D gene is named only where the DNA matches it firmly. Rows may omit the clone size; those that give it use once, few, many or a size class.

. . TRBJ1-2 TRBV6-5 CASSPGVFYGYTF TGTGCCAGCAGCCCGGGGGTTTTCTATGGCTACACCTTC
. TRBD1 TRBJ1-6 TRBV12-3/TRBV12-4 CASSWGQGSPLHF TGTGCCAGCAGTTGGGGACAGGGCTCACCCCTCCACTTT
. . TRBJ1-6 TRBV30 CAWSVPGGPPLHF TGTGCCTGGAGTGTACCGGGGGGTCCTCCCCTCCACTTT
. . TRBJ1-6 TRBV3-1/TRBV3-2 CASSQERGNSPLHF TGTGCCAGCAGCCAAGAGAGAGGCAATTCACCCCTCCACTTT
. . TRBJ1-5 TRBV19 CASSIGQVNQPQHF TGTGCCAGTAGTATAGGACAAGTAAATCAGCCCCAGCATTTT
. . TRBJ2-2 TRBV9 CASSVAQRVTGELFF TGTGCCAGCAGCGTAGCTCAACGAGTAACCGGGGAGCTGTTTTTT
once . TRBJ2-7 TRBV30 CAWSGIIYEQYF TGTGCCTGGAGCGGGATCATCTACGAGCAGTACTTC
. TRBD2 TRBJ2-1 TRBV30 CAWSPLAGVLNEQFF TGTGCCTGGAGTCCCCTAGCGGGGGTACTCAATGAGCAGTTCTTC
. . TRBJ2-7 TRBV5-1 CASSNPGFYEQYF TGCGCCAGCAGCAATCCAGGATTTTACGAGCAGTACTTC
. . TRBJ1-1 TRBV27 CASRFGGENTEAFF TGTGCCAGCAGGTTTGGGGGGGAGAACACTGAAGCTTTCTTT
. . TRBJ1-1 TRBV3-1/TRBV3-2 CASSSEQVEAFF TGTGCCAGCAGCTCAGAACAGGTGGAAGCTTTCTTT
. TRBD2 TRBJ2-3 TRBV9 CASSVGPLAATDTQYF TGTGCCAGCAGCGTGGGACCCCTAGCGGCCACAGATACGCAGTATTTT
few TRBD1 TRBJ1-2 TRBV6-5 CASGTGLGYTF TGTGCCAGCGGGACAGGGCTAGGCTACACCTTC
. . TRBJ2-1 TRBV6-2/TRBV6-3 CASSPGVLLARANNEQFF TGTGCCAGCAGTCCCGGGGTCCTGCTAGCTAGGGCCAACAATGAGCAGTTCTTC
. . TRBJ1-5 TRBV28 CASSLAGPRYRPQHF TGTGCCAGCAGTTTAGCGGGGCCTCGCTATCGGCCCCAGCATTTT
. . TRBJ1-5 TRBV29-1 CSARDIGQPQHF TGCAGCGCGCGGGACATAGGGCAGCCCCAGCATTTT
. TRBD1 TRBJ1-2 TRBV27 CASRTGGGGLDGYTF TGTGCCAGCAGGACAGGGGGGGGAGGCCTGGATGGCTACACCTTC
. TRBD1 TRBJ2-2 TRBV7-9 CASSGHGTGYTGELFF TGTGCCAGCAGCGGACACGGGACAGGATACACCGGGGAGCTGTTTTTT
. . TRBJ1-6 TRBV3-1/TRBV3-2 CASSQDWLNSPLHF TGTGCCAGCAGCCAAGATTGGCTTAATTCACCCCTCCACTTT
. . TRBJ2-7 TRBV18 CASSTDSRSYEQYF TGTGCCAGCTCAACTGACAGTCGCTCCTACGAGCAGTACTTC
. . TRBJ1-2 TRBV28 CASSYGVSNYGYTF TGTGCCAGCAGCTACGGGGTATCTAACTATGGCTACACCTTC
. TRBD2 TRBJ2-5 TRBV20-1 CSASSSVGGLGETQYF TGCAGTGCTAGTTCATCGGTGGGAGGGTTAGGAGAGACCCAGTACTTC
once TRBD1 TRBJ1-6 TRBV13 CASSPPTGQPLHF TGTGCCAGCAGCCCCCCGACAGGGCAGCCCCTCCACTTT
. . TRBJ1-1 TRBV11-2 CASSPEGVGFTEAFF TGTGCCAGCAGCCCGGAGGGCGTCGGATTCACTGAAGCTTTCTTT
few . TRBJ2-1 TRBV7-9 CASSLGSENEQFF TGTGCCAGCAGCTTAGGGTCTGAGAATGAGCAGTTCTTC
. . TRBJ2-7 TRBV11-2 CASSSNQGLSLYEQYF TGTGCCAGCAGCTCGAATCAGGGGTTGAGTCTATACGAGCAGTACTTC
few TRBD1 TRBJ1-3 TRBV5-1 CASSLEGQGLNTIYF TGCGCCAGCAGCTTGGAGGGACAGGGTCTAAACACCATATATTTT
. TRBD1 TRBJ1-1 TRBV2 CASSDRQGATEAFF TGTGCCAGCAGCGACAGACAGGGGGCGACTGAAGCTTTCTTT
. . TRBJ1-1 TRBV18 CASSPGGETEAFF TGTGCCAGCTCACCAGGGGGGGAGACTGAAGCTTTCTTT